This TCR beta chain was captured in a study of early T cells in non-severe SARS-CoV-2 infection. In the study overall: Sequenced bulk RNA came from whole blood that was unsorted, and chains were unpaired. Study-wide results and limits: Lookups in VDJdb leaned toward anti-spike CD8 responses and missed private and CD4 specificities.

This clonotype was seen once. Its cognate antigen is unknown. Individual cDNA molecules were tagged with unique molecular identifiers, the study reported. MiXCR, applied by TCRdb to the 5' RACE reads, yields one record per CDR3 protein. The sample carries about 64,000 distinct CDR3 sequences, roughly a fifth recorded once. The CDR3 consists of 12 residues. V was pared by 3 bases and J by 3 bases, with 7 bases between. In germline, CDR1 is SQVTM, CDR2 ANQGSEA. This TCR was recovered from an adult who was a healthcare worker with PCR-confirmed SARS-CoV-2 infection or an uninfected control (not recorded which). The input for sequencing was whole blood, taken at baseline. V usage is TRBV29-1 and J usage is TRBJ2-3; no clear D. The CDR3 reads CSVDVRTDTQYF. CDR3 in DNA: TGCAGCGTTGATGTCAGAACAGATACGCAGTATTTT.